This entry lists 9 T cell receptor beta chains sequenced from one sample in a study of blood T cells in healthy people across ages. Combining a sample-barcoded 5' primer with a J-beta primer mix, a second PCR ran for 7 to 11 cycles. Via MiXCR, TCRdb re-called the 5' RACE reads, giving one row per CDR3 protein. The sample lists 650,000 to 800,000 distinct CDR3 sequences, roughly half occurring once. Sequenced sample: blood. These receptors all come from a woman older than 75 in good health.

The genes are TRBV12-3 or TRBV12-4 and TRBJ2-7; weak D call: TRBD1 (6 bases). The J call is in doubt because the DNA end fits TRBJ2-5 better. This CDR3 comprises 12 residues. CDR3 DNA sequence: TGTGCCAGCAAGGGCAGGGGAGAGACCCAGTACTTC. Translating it yields CASKGRGETQYF.

This clonotype was seen at least ten times. V is TRBV7-2 and J is TRBJ2-7; 9 nucleotides line up with TRBD1. Per the germline V gene, CDR1 is SGHTA and CDR2 is FQGNSA. This CDR3 comprises 14 residues. V was clipped by 6 bases and J by 1 base; unmatched bases: 4. The CDR3 loop reads CASSSGTGSYEQYF. The DNA for the CDR3 is TGTGCCAGCAGTTCCGGGACAGGGTCCTACGAGCAGTACTTC.

This clonotype appeared a few times. The CDR3 protein is CARLRQGTEAFF. CDR3 sequence (DNA): TGTGCCCGCCTAAGACAGGGAACTGAAGCTTTCTTT. The chain combines TRBV30 with TRBJ1-1, with 7 bases matching TRBD1. This CDR3 region has 12 residues. V trimming: 8 bases; J trimming: 5 bases; junction bases outside the gene matches: 8. Germline CDR1 is GTSNPN and CDR2 is SVGIG (reference sequence).

The chain has TRBV5-1 and TRBJ2-7; perhaps TRBD1 as D (5 bases). The CDR3 has 14 residues. Trimming left V 0 bases short and J 2 bases short, with 9 bases between. CDR1 and CDR2 from the germline V gene are SGHRS and YFSETQ. CDR3 coding DNA: TGCGCCAGCAGCTTGGGACAGCCGACCTACGAGCAGTACTTC. Amino acid sequence: CASSLGQPTYEQYF.

This clonotype showed up just a few times. The chain joins TRBV28 to TRBJ2-7; D remains ambiguous. Germline V lookup: CDR1 MDHEN, CDR2 SYDVKM. Trimming left V 5 bases short and J 5 bases short, with 10 bases between. The length of the CDR3 is 12 residues. Here the CDR3 DNA reads TGTGCCAGCAGTCCACGTATGGACGAGCAGTACTTC. This codes for CASSPRMDEQYF.

This clonotype was seen repeatedly, ten times or more. V gene TRBV20-1 combines with J gene TRBJ2-3; 11 bases are a match to TRBD2. The J segment lost 4 bases and the V segment lost 6 bases, leaving 6 bases of the junction unmatched. This CDR3 has 14 residues. Germline V gives CDR1 DFQATT, CDR2 SNEGSKA (reference sequence). CDR3 loop: CSANSGGAADTQYF. CDR3 nucleotide sequence: TGCAGTGCAAATAGCGGGGGGGCAGCAGATACGCAGTATTTT.

The chain joins TRBV12-3 or TRBV12-4 to TRBJ2-3; TRBD2 matches at 9 bases. CDR3 length: 14 amino acids. V trimming: 7 bases; J trimming: 3 bases; junction bases outside the gene matches: 5. The CDR3 loop reads CASIPGLATDTQYF. The CDR3 DNA is TGTGCCAGCATCCCGGGACTAGCAACAGATACGCAGTATTTT.

This clonotype was counted only a few times. The V gene is TRBV12-5, the J gene TRBJ2-1; 7 nucleotides align to TRBD2. This CDR3 contains 16 residues. Germline CDR1 reads LGHNT; CDR2 reads FRNRAP. Losses at the gene ends were 4 bases for V and 6 bases for J; bases not matched to a gene: 12. CDR3 residues: CASGSHPSGVSNEQFF. The CDR3 region has the DNA TGTGCTAGTGGTTCCCATCCAAGCGGGGTGAGCAATGAGCAGTTCTTC.

Of note for this clonotype: A much larger clone lies one base from this, so it may be a read error. This chain's CDR3 is CSVARDRAYDEQFF. As DNA, the CDR3 is TGCAGCGTTGCGAGAGACAGGGCCTACGATGAGCAGTTCTTC. This rearrangement joins TRBV29-1 to TRBJ2-1; 7 bases map to TRBD1. The germline CDR1 and CDR2 sequences are SQVTM and ANQGSEA. CDR3 length: 14 amino acids.